The clone carrying this T cell receptor beta chain was seen repeatedly, ten times or more. The antigen is undetermined. V lost 2 bases and J 7 bases, leaving 12 bases between the germline ends. The CDR3 has 14 amino acids. The data were obtained in a study of human T cells and chemical hapten exposure. Study information: Per-sample TCR yield variability stemmed mainly from small pooled library volume differences.

Specified time point: healthy volunteer bleed at 6 weeks. It was from unfractionated whole blood that total RNA was extracted. What the library attached to individual cDNA molecules were unique molecular identifiers. As originally analysed: Samples held a median of around 92,000 TCRs, range roughly 20,000–750,000. TCRdb redid the calling of the RACE reads with MiXCR, one entry per CDR3 protein. TCRdb, rather than the study authors, made the V and J calls. The sample has 65,000 to 95,000 distinct CDR3 sequences, around 9.4% seen once. The study, taken as a whole, reports: TCRs exceeding a frequency of 1 in 1000 stayed unchanged under DPC sensitization.

The chain recombines TRBV12-3 or TRBV12-4 with TRBJ2-1, with D possibly TRBD1 on 8 matching bases. Sequencing was performed on whole blood. This TCR was recovered from a female donor in good health. Some clones in this sample may be carry-over from other donors' samples. The CDR3 loop reads CASSLNRGGNEQFF. The CDR3 bases are TGTGCCAGCAGTTTAAACAGGGGGGGAAATGAGCAGTTCTTC.